This T cell receptor (beta chain) was recovered during a study of T cells after yellow fever vaccination. Study at large: In the case of low-cell-number fractions, SMART-Seq v4 Ultra Low Input was used for preparation. Regarding the study as a whole: Abundant clonotypes (contaminants from the bulk population) could be present in FACS-sorted repertoires. Among primary-vaccination clones, most reappeared after the booster, at 95% to 96% for CD4 and approximately 90% for CD8. The secondary response peaked faster, at day 5 versus 15, but was weaker.

One entry per CDR3 protein, called by TCRdb with MiXCR from the 5' RACE reads. Among a few hundred thousand distinct CDR3 sequences, roughly 6.8% were seen once, and the ten largest hold 15% to 20%. On this clonotype itself: Its antigen is not identified.

Per the germline V gene, CDR1 is SQVTM and CDR2 is ANQGSEA. The V end was cut by 4 bases, the J end by 3 bases, with 27 bases between. CDR3 length: 18 amino acids. The starting material was PBMCs, obtained 45 days after the first yellow fever vaccination. The genes are TRBV29-1 and TRBJ1-1; D remains unclear. This clonotype was sampled from a young man who received the YFV17D yellow fever vaccine. The CDR3 DNA reads as TGCAGCGTTGTTCTTAGTGCGGTGGTTGGGAGGTTGGACACTGAAGCTTTCTTT. It encodes CSVVLSAVVGRLDTEAFF.